A single sample gave rise to the 28 T cell receptor beta chains below, sequenced in a study of neoadjuvant nivolumab and ipilimumab in lung cancer (TCRdb year 2020). Explained via the paper, the time point label denotes: at surgical resection after neoadjuvant nivolumab +/- ipilimumab. To prepare the library, the immunoSEQ multiplex PCR assay was applied. TCRdb mirrors the immuneACCESS table, restricted to in-frame sequences. Some clones are absent from its copies; in checked studies, under half trace to an unresolved V gene, and the reason for the others is unknown. The sample contains 25,000 to 35,000 clones, roughly 90% of them found a single time. The ten largest clones add up to around 2.2% of the sample. The specimen comprised peripheral blood, sampled after neoadjuvant nivolumab, alone or with ipilimumab, at or shortly before surgery. Receptors originate from an adult with non-small cell lung cancer.

The genes are TRBV28 and TRBJ1-5; D is undetermined. The V and J ends lost 6 bases and 3 bases respectively, with 15 bases between them. The CDR3 is made up of 15 amino acids. Germline V CDR1 and CDR2: MDHEN, SYDVKM. The CDR3 is CASRLGGQLNQPQHF. For the CDR3, the DNA is TGTGCCAGCAGACTCGGCGGGCAGCTCAATCAGCCCCAGCATTTT.

This chain connects TRBV29-1 to TRBJ2-7; D unclear. Germline CDR1 and CDR2: SQVTM and ANQGSEA. The CDR3 consists of 11 residues. V shed 3 bases and J shed 6 bases, with 9 bases lying between them. CDR3 DNA: TGCAGCGTTGAGACGACGGGCGAGCAGTACTTC. Protein: CSVETTGEQYF.

The chain combines TRBV4-1 with TRBJ1-2; 8 positions match TRBD1. V trimming: 3 bases; J trimming: 8 bases; junction bases outside the gene matches: 5. Germline V gives CDR1 MGHRA, CDR2 YSYEKL. The CDR3 is 13 amino acids. The CDR3 loop is CASSQTGVVGYTF. The CDR3 DNA reads as TGCGCCAGCAGCCAGACAGGGGTAGTAGGCTACACCTTC.

The genes are TRBV7-3 and TRBJ2-1, with D perhaps matching TRBD2 (6 bases). The CDR3 loop spans 14 amino acids. V was cut by 2 bases and J by 9 bases, with 14 bases left in between. Germline V gene sequence: CDR1 SGHTA, CDR2 FQGTGA. For the CDR3, the DNA is TGTGCCAGCAGCTTAGGAGTAGCGGTCGGTGAGCAGTTCTTC. As protein: CASSLGVAVGEQFF.

As concerns this clone: The sample carries other DNA sequences with the same CDR3. The chain uses TRBV7-9 and TRBJ1-1; D perhaps matches TRBD1 (5 bases). Trimming took 5 bases from V and 4 from J, leaving 11 bases between them. Germline CDR1 is SEHNR and CDR2 is FQNEAQ (reference sequence). This CDR3 has 13 residues. CDR3 loop: CASSRTGGTEAFF. The DNA of the CDR3 is TGTGCCAGCAGCCGCACTGGGGGCACTGAAGCTTTCTTT. The full variable domain, rest sourced from reference TRBV7-9 and TRBJ1-1, is DTGVSQNPRHKITKRGQNVTFRCDPISEHNRLYWYRQTLGQGPEFLTYFQNEAQLEKSRLLSDRFSAERPKGSFSTLEIQRTEQGDSAMYLCASSRTGGTEAFFGQGTRLTVV.

V is TRBV27 and J is TRBJ1-1; 7 bases line up with TRBD1. Germline trimming cut 7 bases from V and 4 bases from J; bases unmatched to any gene: 6. Germline CDR1 and CDR2: MNHEY and SMNVEV (reference sequence). This CDR3 is 13 amino acids long. The CDR3 reads CASISDRATEAFF. The CDR3 nucleotides are TGTGCCAGCATCTCAGACAGGGCCACTGAAGCTTTCTTT.

The rearrangement uses TRBV19 and TRBJ1-5; D unresolved. This CDR3 is built from 15 residues. Germline V gene sequence: CDR1 LNHDA, CDR2 SQIVND (reference sequence). The V gene lost 7 bases and the J gene lost 3 bases, with 16 bases spanning the gap. The CDR3 DNA reads as TGTGCCAGTATCCAAAGTTGGGGAATCAATCAGCCCCAGCATTTT. Its protein product is CASIQSWGINQPQHF.

The chain couples TRBV5-4 to TRBJ2-3, with 10 positions matching TRBD2. CDR1 and CDR2 (germline): SGHNT, YYREEE (reference sequence). With 4 bases clipped from V and 0 bases from J, the junction kept 11 bases outside the gene matches. CDR3 length equals 18 residues. The CDR3 DNA sequence: TGTGCCAGCAGCCCCGGACTAGCGGAGGCCCTGAGCACAGATACGCAGTATTTT. This encodes CASSPGLAEALSTDTQYF.

The chain is built from TRBV14 and TRBJ2-3, with D possibly TRBD2 on 5 matching bases. Germline CDR1 and CDR2: SGHDN and FVKESK. This CDR3 has 16 residues. Trimming took 4 bases from V and 4 from J, leaving 18 bases between them. CDR3 bases: TGTGCCAGCAGCCTTAAACCCGTCGGAGGCGCAGATACGCAGTATTTT. Its protein product is CASSLKPVGGADTQYF.

The chain links TRBV7-9 to TRBJ2-5; perhaps TRBD1 as D (6 bases). The CDR3 covers 16 residues. Trimming stripped 5 bases from V and 4 bases from J, with 20 bases between. Germline V gene lookup returns CDR1 SEHNR and CDR2 FQNEAQ (reference sequence). The CDR3 DNA reads TGTGCCAGCAGCCCCAGTCGGGGAAGAGGGGGAGAGACCCAGTACTTC. Translated, it gives CASSPSRGRGGETQYF. Together with reference TRBV7-9 and TRBJ2-5, the CDR3 gives the full variable domain: DTGVSQNPRHKITKRGQNVTFRCDPISEHNRLYWYRQTLGQGPEFLTYFQNEAQLEKSRLLSDRFSAERPKGSFSTLEIQRTEQGDSAMYLCASSPSRGRGGETQYFGPGTRLLVL.

The V gene is TRBV18, the J gene TRBJ2-2; TRBD1 is a possible D gene (5 bases). V lost 5 bases to trimming and J lost 7 bases, with 14 bases between them. The CDR3 has 14 amino acids. Per germline, CDR1 KGHSH and CDR2 LQKENI. The CDR3 sequence: CASSTGAGYGELFF. The CDR3, as DNA: TGTGCCAGCTCAACAGGCGCAGGGTACGGGGAGCTGTTTTTT.

The chain is built from TRBV6-1 and TRBJ1-5; 10 bases match TRBD1. CDR1 is MNHNS and CDR2 is SASEGT in the germline V gene. The V and J ends lost 5 bases and 4 bases, in that order; junction bases with no gene match: 2. This CDR3 comprises 14 residues. The CDR3 here is CASSWTGGNQPQHF. The CDR3 DNA reads as TGTGCCAGCAGTTGGACAGGGGGAAATCAGCCCCAGCATTTT.

The chain carries TRBV7-2 and TRBJ2-2; the match to TRBD2 covers 12 bases. Germline CDR1 reads SGHTA; CDR2 reads FQGNSA. CDR3 length: 19 residues. Trimming cost V 3 bases and J 0 bases; bases outside gene matches: 8. The CDR3 nucleotides are TGTGCCAGCAGCTTCCCTCGAAGGACTAGCGGGACGAACACCGGGGAGCTGTTTTTT. Amino acids: CASSFPRRTSGTNTGELFF. Supplemented by reference TRBV7-2 and TRBJ2-2, the full variable domain reads GAGVSQSPSNKVTEKGKDVELRCDPISGHTALYWYRQSLGQGLEFLIYFQGNSAPDKSGLPSDRFSAERTGGSVSTLTIQRTQQEDSAVYLCASSFPRRTSGTNTGELFFGEGSRLTVL.

The chain recombines TRBV9 with TRBJ2-5, with TRBD2 matching over 12 bases. The CDR3 loop spans 19 amino acids. Germline V gene sequence: CDR1 SGDLS, CDR2 YYNGEE. The V segment lost 4 bases and the J segment 4 bases; nucleotides outside the gene matches: 17. CDR3 coding DNA: TGTGCCAGCAGCCCGCACGCCCCGACTAGGACTAGCGGGACAGAGACCCAGTACTTC. Translating it yields CASSPHAPTRTSGTETQYF.

The chain recombines TRBV11-3 with TRBJ2-7; TRBD2 matches 14 bases. The trim removed 4 bases at V and 3 bases at J, leaving 11 bases unmatched. Looked up from germline, CDR1 is SGHNT and CDR2 is YENEEA. The CDR3 runs to 18 residues. CDR3 sequence (DNA): TGTGCCAGCAGCTCGGCCCTTACCGGGACTAGCGGGAGCTACGAGCAGTACTTC. The encoded protein is CASSSALTGTSGSYEQYF.

The count of this clone is one. J is TRBJ2-1 and V is TRBV5-1, with 8 nucleotides matching TRBD2. The CDR3 loop spans 14 amino acids. Germline V gene lookup returns CDR1 SGHRS and CDR2 YFSETQ. The V and J ends lost 1 base and 10 bases, in that order; junction bases with no gene match: 7. The CDR3 spells CASSLSGRGLEQFF. DNA for the CDR3: TGCGCCAGCAGCTTGAGCGGGAGAGGGTTGGAGCAGTTCTTC.

This chain joins TRBV5-1 and TRBJ1-1; 7 nucleotides match TRBD1. This CDR3 has 13 amino acids. Looked up from germline, CDR1 is SGHRS and CDR2 is YFSETQ. V lost 4 bases, J lost 3 bases, and 3 bases stayed unmatched. CDR3 sequence (DNA): TGCGCCAGCAGCCCCACAGGGGACACTGAAGCTTTCTTT. Protein product: CASSPTGDTEAFF.

This clone was recorded only once. V gene TRBV6-5 combines with J gene TRBJ2-3, with a tentative D call TRBD1 (6 bases). Germline CDR1 is MNHEY and CDR2 is SVGAGI. This CDR3 is 13 amino acids long. Trimming took 5 bases from V and 8 from J, leaving 14 bases between them. This chain's CDR3 is CASSVQGSGTQYF. CDR3 in DNA: TGTGCCAGCAGTGTACAGGGTTCTGGTACGCAGTATTTT.

This rearrangement joins TRBV5-6 to TRBJ2-5, with D tentatively TRBD1 (5 bases). The CDR3 has 14 amino acids. Per the germline V gene, CDR1 is SGHDT and CDR2 is YYEEEE. Trimming removed 0 bases at V and 1 base at J, with 7 bases between. The CDR3 sequence is CASSLGQLQETQYF. The CDR3, as DNA: TGTGCCAGCAGCTTGGGACAGCTCCAAGAGACCCAGTACTTC. The whole variable domain, filled in from reference TRBV5-6 and TRBJ2-5, reads DAGVTQSPTHLIKTRGQQVTLRCSPKSGHDTVSWYQQALGQGPQFIFQYYEEEERQRGNFPDRFSGHQFPNYSSELNVNALLLGDSALYLCASSLGQLQETQYFGPGTRLLVL.

The J gene is TRBJ2-7, the V gene TRBV7-5; TRBD2, the table's D call, lacks a check against the DNA. TRBV7-5 is noted as a pseudogene. The CDR3 contains 16 residues. The CDR3 sequence: CVRSLSGLAVPYEQYF. CDR3 in DNA: TGTGTCAGAAGCTTATCCGGACTAGCGGTCCCCTACGAGCAGTACTTC.

The rearrangement joins TRBV29-1 to TRBJ2-1; TRBD2 agrees at 7 bases. Germline V gene sequence: CDR1 SQVTM, CDR2 ANQGSEA. The CDR3 spans 14 residues. The V and J ends lost 6 bases and 4 bases, in that order; junction bases with no gene match: 9. CDR3 bases: TGCAGCGTCGGACTAGTCTCCAAATACAATGAGCAGTTCTTC. Amino acids: CSVGLVSKYNEQFF.

This clone was counted only a few times. This chain uses TRBV25-1 with TRBJ1-2; a weak D match, TRBD1 (6 bases). Germline CDR1 and CDR2: MGHDK and SYGVNS. Trimming took 0 bases from V and 8 from J, leaving 22 bases between them. CDR3 size: 17 residues. The CDR3 protein is CASSEYRTERPGGGYTF. The DNA for the CDR3 is TGTGCCAGCAGTGAATATCGGACAGAACGTCCGGGTGGAGGCTACACCTTC.

V usage is TRBV2 and J usage is TRBJ2-5; tentatively, D is TRBD2 (5 bases). CDR3 length equals 15 residues. Trimming pared 5 bases from V and 2 bases from J, leaving 15 bases between. CDR1 is SNHLY, CDR2 FYNNEI, per germline. The CDR3 loop reads CASSSDSQWQETQYF. In nucleotides, the CDR3 is TGTGCCAGCAGTTCGGACTCCCAGTGGCAAGAGACCCAGTACTTC.

This chain connects TRBV5-1 to TRBJ1-2, with D possibly being TRBD1 (5 bases). This CDR3 spans 14 amino acids. From germline, CDR1 is SGHRS and CDR2 YFSETQ. With 1 base removed from V and 6 bases from J, the gap between germline ends came to 13 bases. Here the CDR3 reads CASSLRAGPHGYTF. CDR3 coding DNA: TGCGCCAGCAGCTTGCGTGCAGGGCCACATGGCTACACCTTC.

The V call is TRBV6-4, the J call TRBJ2-5; 8 nucleotides line up with TRBD2. The germline V gene encodes CDR1 MRHNA and CDR2 SNTAGT. V trimming: 10 bases; J trimming: 4 bases; junction bases outside the gene matches: 2. This CDR3 is built from 11 residues. The CDR3 loop reads CAKSGRETQYF. CDR3 DNA: TGTGCCAAAAGCGGGAGAGAGACCCAGTACTTC.

This clone was picked up one time. J is TRBJ2-1 and V is TRBV18; maybe TRBD2 (5 bases). Deletions cut 5 bases from V and 6 bases from J, with 11 bases between. The CDR3 consists of 13 residues. From germline, CDR1 is KGHSH and CDR2 LQKENI. This CDR3 is CASSTDEGNEQFF. Written as DNA, the CDR3 is TGTGCCAGCTCAACGGACGAGGGCAATGAGCAGTTCTTC.

The chain carries TRBV2 and TRBJ1-4, with a weak D call TRBD1 (5 bases). The CDR3 is 15 amino acids. Germline assignment: CDR1 SNHLY and CDR2 FYNNEI. The V end lost 5 bases, the J end lost 6 bases, and 16 bases lay between the germline ends. The CDR3 sequence is CASSIRQSSYEKLFF. The CDR3 DNA reads as TGTGCCAGCAGTATCCGACAGAGCTCGTATGAAAAACTGTTTTTT.

V gene TRBV5-1 combines with J gene TRBJ1-1; D remains ambiguous. This CDR3 is 13 amino acids long. Germline loops: CDR1 SGHRS, CDR2 YFSETQ. Trimming shortened V by 0 bases and J by 7 bases, and 10 bases separated the two germline ends. CDR3 residues: CASSLDGPDEAFF. The CDR3 DNA follows: TGCGCCAGCAGCTTGGACGGGCCCGATGAAGCTTTCTTT.